A selection of T cell receptor beta chains follows, all from one sample in a study of blood T cell repertoires in COVID-19. Repertoires were generated with immunoSEQ multiplex PCR, while TCRdb's copy carries only in-frame clones and drops some. The sample has 160,000 or so clones; more than 90% are singletons. Source material: peripheral blood. The receptors shown here come from a man aged 55 to 70 with active or convalescent COVID-19. CDR3s include the opening cysteine and the closing phenylalanine or tryptophan. The D gene is left open where the match is weak. Clone size is given for some rows only: seen once, a few or many times, or a class if the clone is expanded.

>TRBV9|TRBJ1-6|-|-
CASSVAPGNNSPLHF
TGTGCCAGCAGCGTAGCTCCAGGCAATAATTCACCCCTCCACTTT
>TRBV2|TRBJ1-2|-|-
CASTESPSGSWGYTF
TGTGCCAGCACCGAATCCCCTTCGGGGTCGTGGGGCTACACCTTC
>TRBV12-5|TRBJ2-1|TRBD2|-
CASAKGSGVSYNEQFF
TGTGCTAGTGCCAAAGGGAGCGGGGTTTCCTACAATGAGCAGTTCTTC
>TRBV5-4|TRBJ2-3|TRBD2|-
CASSFRLAGSTDTQYF
TGTGCCAGCAGCTTCCGACTAGCGGGAAGCACAGATACGCAGTATTTT
>TRBV11-3|TRBJ2-1|TRBD1|-
CASSSNRDRDYNEQFF
TGTGCCAGCAGCTCAAACCGGGACAGAGATTACAATGAGCAGTTCTTC
>TRBV5-1|TRBJ1-6|-|-
CASSLRGNNSPLHF
TGCGCCAGCAGCTTGAGGGGAAATAATTCACCCCTCCACTTT
>TRBV27|TRBJ1-3|-|-
CASSPRGFSGNTIYF
TGTGCCAGCAGTCCCCGGGGGTTCTCTGGAAACACCATATATTTT
>TRBV5-1|TRBJ1-5|-|-
CASSLSGVSNQPQHF
TGCGCCAGCAGCTTGTCAGGGGTTAGCAATCAGCCCCAGCATTTT
>TRBV18|TRBJ1-3|-|-
CASSPPGRGGGNTIYF
TGTGCCAGCTCACCACCGGGGCGCGGGGGAGGAAACACCATATATTTT
>TRBV30|TRBJ1-1|TRBD1|-
CAWSSLGQANTEAFF
TGTGCCTGGAGTTCCCTGGGACAGGCGAACACTGAAGCTTTCTTT
>TRBV27|TRBJ1-5|-|once
CASSLSVGQPQHF
TGTGCCAGCAGTTTAAGTGTGGGCCAGCCCCAGCATTTT
>TRBV12-3/TRBV12-4|TRBJ1-1|TRBD1|-
CASSWDRGRMAFF
TGTGCCAGCAGCTGGGACAGGGGGCGAATGGCTTTCTTT
>TRBV7-6|TRBJ2-7|-|-
CASSPRGQPISYEQYF
TGTGCCAGCAGCCCCCGAGGACAGCCCATCTCCTACGAGCAGTACTTC
>TRBV7-9|TRBJ2-1|TRBD2|-
CASSSGLAGGNEQFF
TGTGCCAGCAGCTCGGGACTAGCGGGAGGGAATGAGCAGTTCTTC
>TRBV6-5|TRBJ1-3|TRBD1|-
CASSYAGGSGNTIYF
TGTGCCAGCAGTTACGCAGGGGGGTCTGGAAACACCATATATTTT
>TRBV29-1|TRBJ1-1|-|-
CSGTANTEAFF
TGCAGCGGGACAGCCAACACTGAAGCTTTCTTT
>TRBV18|TRBJ1-1|TRBD1|-
CASSSTSPGQGANTEAFF
TGTGCCAGCTCATCAACCTCCCCGGGACAGGGGGCGAACACTGAAGCTTTCTTT
>TRBV28|TRBJ1-2|-|-
CASSSGGATYGYTF
TGTGCCAGCAGTTCAGGAGGGGCTACCTATGGCTACACCTTC
>TRBV7-8|TRBJ2-2|TRBD1|once
CASRRTGAAGELFF
TGTGCCAGCAGACGGACAGGGGCCGCCGGGGAGCTGTTTTTT
>TRBV28|TRBJ1-2|TRBD1|-
CATQRNRGYGYTF
TGTGCCACCCAACGGAACAGGGGCTATGGCTACACCTTC
>TRBV10-1|TRBJ2-7|TRBD1|-
CASSSGTGVREQYF
TGCGCCAGCAGTTCCGGGACAGGGGTTCGCGAGCAGTACTTC
>TRBV19|TRBJ2-5|TRBD2|-
CASSMWLAGGIETQYF
TGTGCCAGTAGTATGTGGCTAGCGGGGGGAATAGAGACCCAGTACTTC
>TRBV2|TRBJ1-2|-|-
CASSEEGVNYGYTF
TGTGCCAGCAGTGAAGAGGGGGTGAACTATGGCTACACCTTC
>TRBV6-5|TRBJ2-2|TRBD1|-
CASKKGTGNPGELFF
TGTGCCAGCAAAAAAGGGACAGGGAATCCCGGGGAGCTGTTTTTT
>TRBV10-1|TRBJ1-5|-|-
CASSEGRQYSNQPQHF
TGCGCCAGCAGTGAAGGACGACAGTATAGCAATCAGCCCCAGCATTTT
>TRBV20-1|TRBJ2-7|-|-
CSALTRYEQYF
TGCAGTGCTTTAACTCGCTACGAGCAGTACTTC
>TRBV7-8|TRBJ1-2|-|-
CASSLRLVRNYGYTF
TGTGCCAGCAGCCTTAGACTGGTTCGTAACTATGGCTACACCTTC
>TRBV5-6|TRBJ1-1|-|-
CASSLDRVYTEAFF
TGTGCCAGCAGCTTGGACAGGGTATACACTGAAGCTTTCTTT
>TRBV5-4|TRBJ2-3|TRBD1|-
CASSSGQTSTDTQYF
TGTGCCAGCAGCTCGGGACAGACTAGCACAGATACGCAGTATTTT
>TRBV28|TRBJ1-1|-|-
CASSPGHGQAFF
TGTGCCAGCAGCCCCGGACATGGCCAAGCTTTCTTT
>TRBV7-9|TRBJ1-6|-|-
CASSLEGDSPLHF
TGTGCCAGCAGCTTAGAAGGGGATTCACCCCTCCACTTT
>TRBV9|TRBJ1-1|TRBD1|-
CASSPRTGAGTEAFF
TGTGCCAGCAGCCCGCGGACAGGGGCGGGAACTGAAGCTTTCTTT
>TRBV2|TRBJ2-6|-|-
CASGKDMPFSGANVLTF
TGTGCCAGCGGCAAGGACATGCCCTTCTCTGGGGCCAACGTCCTGACTTTC
>TRBV19|TRBJ1-6|-|-
CASSIDPLGTADNSPLHF
TGTGCCAGTAGTATAGATCCTCTGGGCACGGCCGATAATTCACCCCTCCACTTT
>TRBV5-1|TRBJ2-7|TRBD1|-
CASSLGDRETYEQYF
TGCGCCAGCAGCTTGGGGGACAGAGAGACCTACGAGCAGTACTTC
>TRBV21-1|TRBJ1-2|-|-
CASSKDRDRNYGYTF
TGTGCCAGCAGCAAAGACCGAGACAGGAACTATGGCTACACCTTC
>TRBV6-5|TRBJ2-5|-|-
CASTQFQETQYF
TGTGCCAGCACCCAGTTTCAAGAGACCCAGTACTTC
>TRBV3-1/TRBV3-2|TRBJ1-2|TRBD1|-
CASSLRQGYGYTF
TGTGCCAGCAGCCTACGACAGGGCTATGGCTACACCTTC
>TRBV29-1|TRBJ1-2|-|-
CSVETPTAYGYTF
TGCAGCGTTGAAACCCCGACAGCCTATGGCTACACCTTC
>TRBV14|TRBJ1-3|-|-
CASSRPYFGPGNTIYF
TGTGCCAGCAGCCGCCCCTATTTTGGTCCCGGAAACACCATATATTTT
>TRBV2|TRBJ1-1|-|-
CASKGDMNTEAFF
TGTGCCAGCAAAGGGGATATGAACACTGAAGCTTTCTTT
>TRBV7-8|TRBJ2-3|TRBD1|once
CASSTRTGSDTQYF
TGTGCCAGCAGCACCCGGACAGGTTCAGATACGCAGTATTTT
>TRBV6-2/TRBV6-3|TRBJ1-4|TRBD1|-
CASSYFAGTGWWTANEKLFF
TGTGCCAGCAGTTACTTTGCCGGGACAGGCTGGTGGACGGCTAATGAAAAACTGTTTTTT